This T cell receptor beta chain was profiled in a study of T cells in localized non-small cell lung cancer. TCRdb keeps only in-frame clones here, not all; method: immunoSEQ multiplex PCR. The sample shows about 25,000 clones, 65% to 90% of them seen only once. Looked up from germline, CDR1 is SGDLS and CDR2 is YYNGEE. V was cut by 0 bases and J by 7 bases, with 11 bases left in between. The length of the CDR3 is 14 residues. With respect to this clone: What it binds is not known.

Study-wide results and limits: A median of approximately 50 clones ranked among the top 100 in tumor appeared in adjacent lung.

This chain connects TRBV9 to TRBJ1-3, with D tentatively TRBD1 (5 bases). The sequence came from a female donor at least 60 years old with stage I lung adenocarcinoma. Sequenced material: peripheral blood, taken before any cancer treatment. CDR3 bases: TGTGCCAGCAGCGTAGGTACAGGCTCTAACACCATATATTTT. Its protein product is CASSVGTGSNTIYF.